This TCR beta chain stems from a study of early T cells in non-severe SARS-CoV-2 infection. TCRdb processed the 5' RACE reads anew with MiXCR; each CDR3 protein has one entry. In the table there are some 81,000 distinct CDR3 sequences, 8.5% to 10% of which are singletons. This CDR3 comprises 20 residues. The ends lost 0 bases at V and 1 base at J; junction bases unmatched: 12. Germline assignment: CDR1 LGHDT and CDR2 YNNKEL (reference sequence). The TCR originated in an adult who was a healthcare worker with PCR-confirmed SARS-CoV-2 infection or an uninfected control (not recorded which). The genes are TRBV3-1 and TRBJ2-3, with 11 bases aligning to TRBD2. The sample consisted of whole blood. Here the CDR3 reads CASSQDTPSGRTRRTDTQYF. The CDR3 DNA reads TGTGCCAGCAGCCAAGACACCCCTAGCGGGAGGACCCGTCGCACAGATACGCAGTATTTT.